The clone carrying this T cell receptor beta chain was detected many times. Time point described: sample taken at primary tumor resection. From tumor, nontumor lung or frozen PBMC, whole RNA was taken unsorted for sequencing. These data originate in a study of spatial heterogeneity in lung cancer. The presence of a unique molecular identifier marked each TCR cDNA molecule. TCRdb recomputed calls from the 5' RACE reads with MiXCR, one row per CDR3 protein. The data show 90,000 or so distinct CDR3 sequences, approximately 8.6% seen once. This CDR3 contains 16 residues. The germline V gene has CDR1 SGHTA and CDR2 FQGNSA. V trimming: 1 base; J trimming: 16 bases; junction bases outside the gene matches: 13.

This sequence was found in a male donor with early-stage non-small cell lung cancer. This specimen was PBMCs, taken at surgery. The chain uses TRBV7-2 and TRBJ2-1, with TRBD2 matching 13 bases. The CDR3 is CASSLEGTSGIEVYFF. DNA for the CDR3: TGTGCCAGCAGCTTAGAAGGGACTAGCGGGATCGAAGTCTATTTCTTC. The whole variable domain, remainder taken from reference TRBV7-2 and TRBJ2-1, is GAGVSQSPSNKVTEKGKDVELRCDPISGHTALYWYRQSLGQGLEFLIYFQGNSAPDKSGLPSDRFSAERTGGSVSTLTIQRTQQEDSAVYLCASSLEGTSGIEVYFFGPGTRLTVL.